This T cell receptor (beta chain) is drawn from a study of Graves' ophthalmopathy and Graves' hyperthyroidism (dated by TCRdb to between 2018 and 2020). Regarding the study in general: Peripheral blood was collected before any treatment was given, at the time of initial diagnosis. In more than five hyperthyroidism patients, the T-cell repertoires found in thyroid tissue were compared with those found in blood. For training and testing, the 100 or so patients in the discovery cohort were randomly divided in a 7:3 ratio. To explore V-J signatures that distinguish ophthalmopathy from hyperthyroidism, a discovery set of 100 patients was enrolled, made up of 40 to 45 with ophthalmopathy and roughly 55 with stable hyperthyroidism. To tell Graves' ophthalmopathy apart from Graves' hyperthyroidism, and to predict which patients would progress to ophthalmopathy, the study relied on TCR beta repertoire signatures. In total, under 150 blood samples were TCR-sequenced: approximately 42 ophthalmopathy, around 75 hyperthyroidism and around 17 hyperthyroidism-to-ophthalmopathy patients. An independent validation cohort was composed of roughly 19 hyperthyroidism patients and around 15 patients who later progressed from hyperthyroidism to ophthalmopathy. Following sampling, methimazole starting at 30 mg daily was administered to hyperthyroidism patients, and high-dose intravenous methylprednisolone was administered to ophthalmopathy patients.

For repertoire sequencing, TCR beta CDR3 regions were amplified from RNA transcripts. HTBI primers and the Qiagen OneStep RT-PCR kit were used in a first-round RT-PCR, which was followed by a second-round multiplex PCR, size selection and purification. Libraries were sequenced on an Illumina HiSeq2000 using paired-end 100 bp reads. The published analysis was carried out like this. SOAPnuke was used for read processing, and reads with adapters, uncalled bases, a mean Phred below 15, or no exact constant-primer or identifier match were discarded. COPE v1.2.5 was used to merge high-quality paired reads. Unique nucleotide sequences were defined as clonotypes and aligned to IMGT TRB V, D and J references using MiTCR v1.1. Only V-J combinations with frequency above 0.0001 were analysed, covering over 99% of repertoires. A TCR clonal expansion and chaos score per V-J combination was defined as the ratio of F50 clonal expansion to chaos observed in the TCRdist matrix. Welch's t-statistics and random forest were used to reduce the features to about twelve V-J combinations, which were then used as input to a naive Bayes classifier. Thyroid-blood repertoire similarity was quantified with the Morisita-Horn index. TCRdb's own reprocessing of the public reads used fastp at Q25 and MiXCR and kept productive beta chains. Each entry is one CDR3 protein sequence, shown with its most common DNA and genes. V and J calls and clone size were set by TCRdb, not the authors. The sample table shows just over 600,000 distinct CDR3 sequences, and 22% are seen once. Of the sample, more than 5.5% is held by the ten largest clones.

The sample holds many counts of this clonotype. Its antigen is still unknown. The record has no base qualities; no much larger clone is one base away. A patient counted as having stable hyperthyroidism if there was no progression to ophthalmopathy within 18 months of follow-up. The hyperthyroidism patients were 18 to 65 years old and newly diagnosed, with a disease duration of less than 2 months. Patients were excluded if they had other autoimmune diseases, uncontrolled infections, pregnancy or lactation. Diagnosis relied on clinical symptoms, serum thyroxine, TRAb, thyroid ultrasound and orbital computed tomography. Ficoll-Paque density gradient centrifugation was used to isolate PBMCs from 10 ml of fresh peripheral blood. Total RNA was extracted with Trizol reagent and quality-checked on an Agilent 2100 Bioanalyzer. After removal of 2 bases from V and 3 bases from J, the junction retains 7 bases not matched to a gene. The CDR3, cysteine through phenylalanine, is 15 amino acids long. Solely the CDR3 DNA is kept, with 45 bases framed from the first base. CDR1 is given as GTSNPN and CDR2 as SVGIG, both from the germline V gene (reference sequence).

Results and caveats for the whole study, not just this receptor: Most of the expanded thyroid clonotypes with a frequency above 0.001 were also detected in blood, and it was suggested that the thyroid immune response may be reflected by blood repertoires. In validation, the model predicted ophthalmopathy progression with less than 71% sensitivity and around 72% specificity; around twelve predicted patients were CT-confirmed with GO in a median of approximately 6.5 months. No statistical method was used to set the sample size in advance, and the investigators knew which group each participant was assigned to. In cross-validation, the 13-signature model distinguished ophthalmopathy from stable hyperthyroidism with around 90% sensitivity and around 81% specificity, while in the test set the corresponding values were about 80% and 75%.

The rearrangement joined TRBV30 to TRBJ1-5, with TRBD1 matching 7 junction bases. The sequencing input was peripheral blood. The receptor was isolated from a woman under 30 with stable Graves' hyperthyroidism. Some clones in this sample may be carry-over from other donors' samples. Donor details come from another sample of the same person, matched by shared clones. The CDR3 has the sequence CAWSHGDRYNQPQHF. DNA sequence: TGTGCCTGGAGTCACGGGGACAGATACAATCAGCCCCAGCATTTT.